Shown below are 4 T cell receptor beta chains from a single sample sequenced in a study of identical twins. MiXCR, run by TCRdb on the 5' RACE reads, gives a single entry per CDR3 protein. The repertoire has hundreds of thousands of distinct CDR3 sequences, less than 7% of them found once; the top ten carry approximately 2%. The sequencing sample was made of naive T cells sorted from blood. The receptors stem from a man between 18 and 29 years old in good health.

This clonotype has a handful of counts. The gene calls are TRBV6-2 or TRBV6-3 and TRBJ2-5; 10 bases are a match to TRBD1. V was pared by 9 bases and J by 3 bases, with 1 base of the junction left unmatched. The length of the CDR3 is 12 residues. The germline V gene encodes CDR1 MNHEY and CDR2 SVGEGT. Here the CDR3 reads CASGQGEETQYF. For the CDR3, the DNA is TGTGCCAGTGGACAGGGGGAAGAGACCCAGTACTTC.

This clonotype was seen only a few times. The chain combines TRBV6-2 or TRBV6-3 with TRBJ2-7, with D tentatively TRBD2 (5 bases). CDR3 length: 18 amino acids. V was cut by 0 bases and J by 1 base, with 19 bases left in between. CDR1 and CDR2 from the germline V gene are MNHEY and SVGEGT. The CDR3 DNA reads as TGTGCCAGCAGTTACTCGGGAGCCGGCACCCCGAGGTCCTACGAGCAGTACTTC. It yields the protein CASSYSGAGTPRSYEQYF.

In nucleotides, the CDR3 is TGTGCCAGCAGTTACTCGGACTCTAACACTGAAGCTTTCTTT. It codes for CASSYSDSNTEAFF. This chain joins TRBV6-5 and TRBJ1-1, with no clear D. This CDR3 has 14 residues. Germline-derived CDR1 and CDR2 are MNHEY and SVGAGI. Trimming took off 0 bases at V and 2 bases at J, with 7 bases between the two ends.

This clonotype came up a few times. The V gene is TRBV18, the J gene TRBJ2-1; 9 bases are shared with TRBD2. The CDR3 covers 14 residues. With 4 bases clipped from V and 8 bases from J, the junction kept 6 bases outside the gene matches. In germline, CDR1 is KGHSH, CDR2 LQKENI. CDR3 DNA sequence: TGTGCCAGCTCACTTAGCGGGAGTAGGTATGAGCAGTTCTTC. It yields the protein CASSLSGSRYEQFF. Full variable domain (rest looked up from reference TRBV18 and TRBJ2-1): NAGVMQNPRHLVRRRGQEARLRCSPMKGHSHVYWYRQLPEEGLKFMVYLQKENIIDESGMPKERFSAEFPKEGPSILRIQQVVRGDSAAYFCASSLSGSRYEQFFGPGTRLTVL.